A selection of T cell receptor beta chains follows, all from one sample in a study of CD8 T cells in Susac syndrome. TCRdb fed the immunoSEQ multiplex PCR reads into MiXCR, producing one record per CDR3 protein. The sample includes 150,000 to 200,000 distinct CDR3 sequences, roughly 91% of them seen just once. Specimen: CD4+ T cells from PBMCs. Receptors were obtained from a human donor with Susac syndrome. Both conserved end residues are part of each CDR3. The D gene is left open where the match is weak. Clone size is stated in some rows and not others, as once, few, many or a class when expanded.

abundance	d_gene	j_gene	v_gene	CDR3nt	CDR3aa
NA	NA	TRBJ2-7	TRBV2	TGTGCCAGCAGCAGGACTAATGCCTACGAGCAGTACTTC	CASSRTNAYEQYF
NA	NA	TRBJ1-4	TRBV7-3	TGTGCCAGCAGCTTAGAACGTGGGGGAGATGAAAAACTGTTTTTT	CASSLERGGDEKLFF
NA	TRBD2	TRBJ2-3	TRBV9	TGTGCCAGCAGCGCACGACTAGCGGGAGAGACAGATACGCAGTATTTT	CASSARLAGETDTQYF
NA	TRBD1	TRBJ2-7	TRBV20-1	TGCAGTGCTAGGAGCCAGGGGGAGAGGGACGAGCAGTACTTC	CSARSQGERDEQYF
NA	TRBD2	TRBJ2-7	TRBV5-1	TGCGCCAGCACCTGGGGAGGGGTGTCCTCCTACGAGCAGTACTTC	CASTWGGVSSYEQYF
NA	NA	TRBJ1-3	TRBV4-1	TGCGCCAGCAGCCAAGAGGGGAGGTACTCTGGAAACACCATATATTTT	CASSQEGRYSGNTIYF
NA	TRBD2	TRBJ2-7	TRBV15	TGTGCCACCAGCAGAGATTATGGGACTAGCAGCTACGAGCAGTACTTC	CATSRDYGTSSYEQYF
NA	NA	TRBJ1-2	TRBV6-1	TGTGCCAGCAGTGAAATGACAGCCTACTATGGCTACACCTTC	CASSEMTAYYGYTF
NA	NA	TRBJ2-7	TRBV7-2	TGTGCCAGCAGCTTAGCGTCTGGGACACAGAACGAGCAGTACTTC	CASSLASGTQNEQYF
NA	TRBD2	TRBJ2-3	TRBV24-1	TGTGCCACCAGTGATTTGACGACTAGCGGGAGAACTAGCACAGATACGCAGTATTTT	CATSDLTTSGRTSTDTQYF
NA	NA	TRBJ1-5	TRBV7-9	TGTGCCAGCAGCCAGAAAGGCAGGGATAATCAGCCCCAGCATTTT	CASSQKGRDNQPQHF
NA	TRBD2	TRBJ2-1	TRBV6-4	TGTGCCAGCAGCGTAGCCGGGACTAGCGCTTACAATGAGCAGTTCTTC	CASSVAGTSAYNEQFF
NA	TRBD2	TRBJ2-5	TRBV12-3/TRBV12-4	TGTGCCAGCAGGCCGGGGGGAACGGGGACCCAAGAGACCCAGTACTTC	CASRPGGTGTQETQYF
NA	TRBD2	TRBJ2-5	TRBV4-1	TGCGCCAGCAGACGGGGGGCTAGCGGGGGGGAAGAGACCCAGTACTTC	CASRRGASGGEETQYF
NA	TRBD1	TRBJ2-1	TRBV18	TGTGCCAGCTCACCCGGGACAGGGGTCTATGGGCAGTTCTTC	CASSPGTGVYGQFF
NA	NA	TRBJ2-2	TRBV3-1	TGTGCCAGCAGCCAAGCCCGAACCGGGGAGCTGTTTTTT	CASSQARTGELFF
NA	NA	TRBJ2-7	TRBV7-8	TGTGCCAGCCATCCGGGACACCATTACGAGCAGTACTTC	CASHPGHHYEQYF
NA	NA	TRBJ2-3	TRBV19	TGTGCCAGTAGTTCTACGGACCGATCCTATACGCAGTATTTT	CASSSTDRSYTQYF
NA	NA	TRBJ1-5	TRBV30	TGTGCCTGGGGAATCAATCAGCCCCAGCATTTT	CAWGINQPQHF
NA	NA	TRBJ1-1	TRBV29-1	TGCAGCTCCAGTGGGGGCAGGGGCACTGAAGCTTTCTTT	CSSSGGRGTEAFF
NA	NA	TRBJ1-2	TRBV12-3/TRBV12-4	TGTGCCAGCAGTTTTGATATTTCCCGGGCGGACACCTTC	CASSFDISRADTF
NA	NA	TRBJ2-2	TRBV15	TGTGCCACCAGCAGAAAAGGGCGGGACACCGGGGAGCTGTTTTTT	CATSRKGRDTGELFF
NA	NA	TRBJ1-4	TRBV30	TGTGCCTGGAGTGGGGAAACTAATGAAAAACTGTTTTTT	CAWSGETNEKLFF
NA	TRBD1	TRBJ1-4	TRBV25-1	TGTGCCAGCTCCATGACAGGGGGGCATGAAAAACTGTTTTTT	CASSMTGGHEKLFF
NA	TRBD1	TRBJ2-7	TRBV4-1	TGCGCCAGCAGCTTGAGGGGGACAGAACTTTCCTACGAGCAGTACTTC	CASSLRGTELSYEQYF
NA	TRBD2	TRBJ2-3	TRBV28	TGTGCCAGCAGTTTGAGTAGCGGGAGGCCAGATACGCAGTATTTT	CASSLSSGRPDTQYF
NA	NA	TRBJ2-1	TRBV27	TGTGCCAGCAGGGAGAGAGGGGGGGGATACAATGAGCAGTTCTTC	CASRERGGGYNEQFF
NA	NA	TRBJ1-5	TRBV3-1	TGTGCCAGCAGCCAAGATCGGCGGCAGCCCCAGCATTTT	CASSQDRRQPQHF
NA	NA	TRBJ1-5	TRBV7-9	TGTGCCAGCAGCTTAGGAACCGGGTCCGGAGTAAGCAATCAGCCCCAGCATTTT	CASSLGTGSGVSNQPQHF
NA	TRBD1	TRBJ2-7	TRBV11-2	TGTGCCAGCAGCTTATTGGGACAGAGCTCCTACGAGCAGTACTTC	CASSLLGQSSYEQYF
NA	NA	TRBJ2-7	TRBV5-1	TGTGCCAGCAGCTCCGACAGTTACGAGCAGTACTTC	CASSSDSYEQYF
once	TRBD1	TRBJ2-2	TRBV12-3/TRBV12-4	TGTGCCAGCAGTTTCACAGGGGGCGGAACCGGGGAGCTGTTTTTT	CASSFTGGGTGELFF
NA	NA	TRBJ1-1	TRBV3-1	TGTGCCAGCAGCCTCGGGTGGAGGGACACTGAAGCTTTCTTT	CASSLGWRDTEAFF
NA	TRBD2	TRBJ2-3	TRBV5-4	TGTGCCAGCAGCTTGGGCGGGAGAGGAGATACGCAGTATTTT	CASSLGGRGDTQYF
once	TRBD2	TRBJ2-7	TRBV2	TGTGCCAGCAGTGCTTCTAGCGGAGGGGCCTACGAGCAGTACTTC	CASSASSGGAYEQYF
NA	NA	TRBJ1-3	TRBV6-5	TGTGCCAGCAGTTACTCGATGCAGGGAAGAAACACCATATATTTT	CASSYSMQGRNTIYF
once	NA	TRBJ1-1	TRBV5-1	TGCGCCAGCAGCCGGGACGGAACCTTTGAAGCTTTCTTT	CASSRDGTFEAFF